This section outlines one TCR beta chain sequence together with its context. Its antigen is currently unknown. This sample is part of a study of T cells in Graves' hyperthyroidism and ophthalmopathy. The germline CDR1 and CDR2 sequences are ENHRY and SYGVKD. The length of the CDR3 is 12 residues. V was clipped by 11 bases and J by 5 bases, with 16 bases between them. Findings of the study overall: Ophthalmopathy prediction by the model preceded onset by a median roughly 6 months.

Patients were excluded for uncontrolled infection, other autoimmune disease, pregnancy or lactation. TCR beta CDR3 sequences were amplified from RNA transcripts. The HTBI primer set served for first-round RT-PCR of the TCR CDR3. TCRdb itself ran the multiplex PCR reads through MiXCR, one entry per CDR3 protein. The sample lists about 540,000 distinct CDR3 sequences, around 45% occurring once. This clonotype was obtained from a woman between 18 and 29 years old with Graves' hyperthyroidism. Sequencing was carried out using peripheral blood or thyroid tissue (not recorded which). This chain connects TRBV10-3 to TRBJ2-7; TRBD1 is a possible D gene (6 bases). The CDR3 region has the DNA TGTGCCTCGGGACATACCTCGAACGAGCAGTACTTC. This sequence encodes CASGHTSNEQYF.